These 11 T cell receptor beta chains originate from one sample sequenced in a study of blood T cell repertoires in COVID-19. Data came from immunoSEQ multiplex PCR; TCRdb stores just in-frame clones and leaves some out. Altogether around 160,000 clones are present, around 84% being singletons, with the ten largest covering 5.8%. Sequenced input: PBMCs or T cells enriched from blood (not recorded which). These TCRs come from a woman between 45 and 65 years old who had been exposed to COVID-19.

The CDR3 here is CASSVGQMNTEAFF. CDR3 in DNA: TGTGCCAGCAGCGTGGGACAGATGAACACTGAAGCTTTCTTT. The chain has TRBV9 and TRBJ1-1; TRBD1 matches 7 bases. With 2 bases clipped from V and 0 bases from J, the junction kept 1 base outside the gene matches. The CDR3 loop spans 14 amino acids. The germline V gene has CDR1 SGDLS and CDR2 YYNGEE.

The V call is TRBV7-9, the J call TRBJ1-6; possibly TRBD1 for D (5 bases). Germline V gene lookup returns CDR1 SEHNR and CDR2 FQNEAQ (reference sequence). The CDR3 consists of 14 residues. V was pared by 5 bases and J by 7 bases, with 12 bases between. CDR3 DNA: TGTGCCAGCAGCGCGGGGGGAGCGAATTCACCCCTCCACTTT. Encoded protein: CASSAGGANSPLHF.

The chain uses TRBV4-1 and TRBJ2-1; a weak D match, TRBD2 (6 bases). With 0 bases removed from V and 2 bases from J, the gap between germline ends came to 8 bases. CDR1 is MGHRA, CDR2 YSYEKL, per germline. The CDR3 contains 15 residues. The CDR3: CASSQEGEAYNEQFF. The CDR3 region has the DNA TGCGCCAGCAGCCAAGAAGGGGAGGCCTACAATGAGCAGTTCTTC.

Of note for this clone: Mismatch with germline at one junction end may stem from a read error. This same CDR3 is encoded by further DNA sequences in the sample. The V and J genes are TRBV10-3 and TRBJ1-1; 9 nucleotides match TRBD1. The CDR3 extends over 14 amino acids. Germline V lookup: CDR1 ENHRY, CDR2 SYGVKD. The CDR3 reads CAISARTGDTEAFF. The CDR3 DNA sequence: TGCGCCATCAGTGCTCGGACAGGGGACACTGAAGCTTTCTTT.

The V and J genes are TRBV5-1 and TRBJ2-6; TRBD1 aligns across 8 bases. After removal of 4 bases from V and 0 bases from J, the junction contained 9 bases not matched to a gene. Germline values: CDR1 SGHRS, CDR2 YFSETQ. The CDR3 totals 18 residues. The CDR3 DNA is TGCGCCAGCAGCCCTGGACAGGGTTTTCCCTCTGGGGCCAACGTCCTGACTTTC. Translated, it gives CASSPGQGFPSGANVLTF.

This clone appeared a few times. The genes are TRBV3-1 (or the pseudogene TRBV3-2) and TRBJ1-5; 8 positions agree with TRBD1. In germline, CDR1 is LGHDT, CDR2 YNNKEL (reference sequence). There are 14 residues in the CDR3. V was pared by 5 bases and J by 4 bases, with 4 bases of the junction left unmatched. CDR3 region: CASSYTGGNQPQHF. As DNA, the CDR3 is TGTGCCAGCAGCTATACAGGGGGTAATCAGCCCCAGCATTTT.

The J gene is TRBJ1-1, the V gene TRBV7-8; possibly TRBD1 for D (5 bases). This CDR3 region has 14 residues. The V gene lost 3 bases and the J gene lost 1 base, with 9 bases spanning the gap. Germline CDR1 SGHVS, CDR2 FQNEAQ. The CDR3 loop is CASSFPQGNTEAFF. CDR3 coding DNA: TGTGCCAGCAGCTTCCCTCAGGGGAACACTGAAGCTTTCTTT.

The chain is built from TRBV4-3 and TRBJ2-7; no reliable D call. Looked up from germline, CDR1 is LGHNA and CDR2 is YSLEER. The CDR3 runs to 14 residues. Trimming left V 0 bases short and J 0 bases short, with 6 bases between. DNA of the CDR3: TGCGCCAGCAGCCAAGACACAAGCTCCTACGAGCAGTACTTC. Translating it yields CASSQDTSSYEQYF.

CDR3 nucleotide sequence: TGCGCCAGCAGCTTGGGCAGCGATTCACCCCTCCACTTT. The encoded protein is CASSLGSDSPLHF. The chain joins TRBV5-1 to TRBJ1-6; no firm D call. CDR1 and CDR2 from the germline V gene are SGHRS and YFSETQ. The CDR3 covers 13 residues. Trimming pared 0 bases from V and 8 bases from J, leaving 6 bases between. The whole variable domain, remainder taken from reference TRBV5-1 and TRBJ1-6, is KAGVTQTPRYLIKTRGQQVTLSCSPISGHRSVSWYQQTPGQGLQFLFEYFSETQRNKGNFPGRFSGRQFSNSRSEMNVSTLELGDSALYLCASSLGSDSPLHFGNGTRLTVT.

This chain connects TRBV24-1 to TRBJ2-5, with D hard to call. The V gene lost 2 bases and the J gene lost 1 base, with 7 bases spanning the gap. This CDR3 has 14 residues. In germline, CDR1 is KGHDR, CDR2 SFDVKD. The CDR3 loop reads CATSDSGSQETQYF. For the CDR3, the DNA is TGTGCCACCAGTGATTCAGGTTCCCAAGAGACCCAGTACTTC.

This clone was counted between two and nine times. The chain couples TRBV9 to TRBJ1-4; TRBD1 aligns across 9 bases. The germline CDR1 and CDR2 sequences are SGDLS and YYNGEE. CDR3 length: 15 residues. The V segment lost 4 bases and the J segment 8 bases; nucleotides outside the gene matches: 9. The DNA of the CDR3 is TGTGCCAGCAGCCCCCGCGAGGACAGGGGCGAAAAACTGTTTTTT. Protein product: CASSPREDRGEKLFF.